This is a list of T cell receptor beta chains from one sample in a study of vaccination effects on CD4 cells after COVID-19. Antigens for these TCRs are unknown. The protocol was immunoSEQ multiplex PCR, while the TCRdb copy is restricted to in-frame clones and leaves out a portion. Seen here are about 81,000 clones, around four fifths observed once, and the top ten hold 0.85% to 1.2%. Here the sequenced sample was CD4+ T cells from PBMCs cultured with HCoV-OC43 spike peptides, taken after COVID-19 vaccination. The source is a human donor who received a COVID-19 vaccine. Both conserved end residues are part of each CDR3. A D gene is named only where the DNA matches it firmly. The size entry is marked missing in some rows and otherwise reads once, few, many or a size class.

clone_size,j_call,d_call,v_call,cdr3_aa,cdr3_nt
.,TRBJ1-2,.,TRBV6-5,CASRKSGSDYGYTF,TGTGCCAGCAGGAAATCGGGCAGCGATTATGGCTACACCTTC
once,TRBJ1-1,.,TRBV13,CASSLEGRGGTEAFF,TGTGCCAGCAGCTTAGAAGGCAGGGGTGGGACTGAAGCTTTCTTT
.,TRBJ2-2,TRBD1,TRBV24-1,CATNDRVNTGELFF,TGTGCCACCAATGACAGGGTGAACACCGGGGAGCTGTTTTTT
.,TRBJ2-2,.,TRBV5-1,CASSWGVTTGELFF,TGCGCCAGCAGCTGGGGGGTGACCACCGGGGAGCTGTTTTTT
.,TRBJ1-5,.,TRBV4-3,CASSQESTGNQPQHF,TGCGCCAGCAGCCAAGAATCGACAGGCAATCAGCCCCAGCATTTT
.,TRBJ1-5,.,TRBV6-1,CASSELQGLSNQPQHF,TGTGCCAGCAGTGAGTTGCAGGGACTGAGCAATCAGCCCCAGCATTTT
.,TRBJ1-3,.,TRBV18,CASSPNQGPGNTIYF,TGTGCCAGCTCACCAAACCAGGGGCCTGGAAACACCATATATTTT
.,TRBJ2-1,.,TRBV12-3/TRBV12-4,CASSRTYNEQFF,TGTGCCAGCAGCCGGACCTACAATGAGCAGTTCTTC
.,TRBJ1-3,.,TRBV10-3,CAIRGFGNTIYF,TGTGCCATCAGGGGGTTTGGAAACACCATATATTTT
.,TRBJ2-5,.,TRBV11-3,CASSSQVQETQYF,TGTGCCAGCAGCTCCCAGGTCCAAGAGACCCAGTACTTC
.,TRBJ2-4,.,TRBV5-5,CASSSQETKNIQYF,TGTGCCAGCAGCTCACAGGAAACCAAAAACATTCAGTACTTC
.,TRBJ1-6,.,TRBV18,CASSPGGGAPLHF,TGTGCCAGCTCACCTGGCGGAGGAGCTCCCCTCCACTTT
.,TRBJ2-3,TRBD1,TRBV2,CASSLQGPTDTQYF,TGTGCCAGCAGCTTACAGGGGCCCACAGATACGCAGTATTTT
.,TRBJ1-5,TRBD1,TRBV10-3,CATGQGEDQPQHF,TGTGCCACCGGACAGGGGGAGGATCAGCCCCAGCATTTT
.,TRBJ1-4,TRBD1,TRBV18,CASTQSGTGSEKLFF,TGTGCCAGCACTCAATCCGGGACAGGGTCTGAAAAACTGTTTTTT
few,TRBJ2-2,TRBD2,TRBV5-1,CASSLLAGATGELFF,TGCGCCAGCAGCTTACTAGCGGGGGCCACCGGGGAGCTGTTTTTT
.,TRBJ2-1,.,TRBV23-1,CANPRSDEQFF,TGCGCCAATCCGAGATCGGATGAGCAGTTCTTC
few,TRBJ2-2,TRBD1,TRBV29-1,CSVDSQGAGRTGELFF,TGCAGCGTTGATAGCCAGGGGGCTGGACGCACCGGGGAGCTGTTTTTT
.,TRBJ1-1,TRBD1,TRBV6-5,CASSYSDRGNTEAFF,TGTGCCAGCAGTTACTCCGACAGGGGGAACACTGAAGCTTTCTTT
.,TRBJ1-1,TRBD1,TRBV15,CATSSQGGQGPPMNTEAFF,TGTGCCACCAGCTCCCAAGGAGGACAGGGGCCCCCGATGAACACTGAAGCTTTCTTT
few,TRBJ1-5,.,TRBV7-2,CASSLEGNGNQPQHF,TGTGCCAGCAGCTTAGAGGGAAATGGCAATCAGCCCCAGCATTTT
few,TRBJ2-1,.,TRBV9,CASSVEGGPNNEQFF,TGTGCCAGCAGCGTAGAGGGGGGGCCTAACAATGAGCAGTTCTTC